A single sample gave rise to the 19 T cell receptor beta chains below, sequenced in a study of T cell responses to AZD1222 COVID-19 vaccine. Using immunoSEQ multiplex PCR, the repertoire was profiled, and TCRdb retains in-frame clones only, with some absent. The sample holds 180,000 or so clones, 93% seen once. This specimen consisted of peripheral blood, obtained 28 days after the second AZD1222 dose. The receptors here all came from an adult who received the AZD1222 COVID-19 vaccine.

This clone was seen a handful of times. The CDR3 bases are TGTGCCAGCAGGAGGTCCTCTGTTGGCAATGAGCAGTTCTTC. Translation: CASRRSSVGNEQFF. The chain combines TRBV14 with TRBJ2-1; D call uncertain. Germline V gene lookup returns CDR1 SGHDN and CDR2 FVKESK. The CDR3 length is 14 residues. Trimming cost V 6 bases and J 6 bases, with 15 bases left between them.

The chain combines TRBV7-2 with TRBJ2-1; TRBD2 matches 7 bases. The CDR3 has 15 residues. The V gene end was trimmed by 5 bases and the J gene end by 5 bases; junction bases not matched to a gene: 9. The germline V gene has CDR1 SGHTA and CDR2 FQGNSA. The CDR3 DNA reads as TGTGCCAGCAGCCCGGGGGGAGGTACCAACAATGAGCAGTTCTTC. Translated, it gives CASSPGGGTNNEQFF. Drawing the rest from reference TRBV7-2 and TRBJ2-1, the complete variable domain is GAGVSQSPSNKVTEKGKDVELRCDPISGHTALYWYRQSLGQGLEFLIYFQGNSAPDKSGLPSDRFSAERTGGSVSTLTIQRTQQEDSAVYLCASSPGGGTNNEQFFGPGTRLTVL.

V and J are TRBV12-3 or TRBV12-4 and TRBJ2-1; D gene unclear. This CDR3 spans 11 amino acids. Trimming cost V 2 bases and J 10 bases, with 6 bases left between them. The CDR3 is CASSLLGEQFF. CDR3 DNA sequence: TGTGCCAGCAGTTTACTAGGCGAGCAGTTCTTC.

This sequence joins TRBV2 and TRBJ1-2; D gene ambiguous. Trimming removed 8 bases at V and 3 bases at J, with 13 bases between. The germline gives CDR1 SNHLY, CDR2 FYNNEI. The CDR3 contains 13 residues. The CDR3 loop reads CASCREVYYGYTF. The CDR3 DNA reads TGTGCCAGCTGCCGCGAGGTTTACTATGGCTACACCTTC.

This sequence joins TRBV24-1 and TRBJ2-1; 7 positions agree with TRBD2. The CDR3 contains 14 residues. J lost 4 bases, V lost 5 bases, and 4 bases had no gene match. Looked up from germline, CDR1 is KGHDR and CDR2 is SFDVKD. The CDR3: CATSASGGYNEQFF. The CDR3 DNA reads TGTGCCACCAGTGCCTCGGGAGGTTACAATGAGCAGTTCTTC.

This chain joins TRBV27 and TRBJ2-7; 10 positions match TRBD2. The germline V gene encodes CDR1 MNHEY and CDR2 SMNVEV (reference sequence). The CDR3 extends over 14 amino acids. J was trimmed by 7 bases and V by 6 bases; bases with no gene match: 9. The CDR3 spells CASRDGAGGREQYF. The CDR3 bases are TGTGCCAGCAGAGACGGAGCGGGGGGGCGGGAGCAGTACTTC.

This chain joins TRBV7-2 and TRBJ2-5; D unresolved. Germline lookup yields CDR1 SGHTA and CDR2 FQGNSA. The V and J ends lost 2 bases and 2 bases respectively, with 9 bases between them. This CDR3 has 14 residues. The CDR3 is CASSLFVGQETQYF. The CDR3 DNA follows: TGTGCCAGCAGCTTATTCGTGGGACAAGAGACCCAGTACTTC.

This rearrangement joins TRBV5-1 to TRBJ1-2; D gene unclear. CDR3 length equals 15 residues. Trimming took off 0 bases at V and 2 bases at J, with 11 bases between the two ends. CDR1 is SGHRS, CDR2 YFSETQ, per germline. The CDR3 protein is CASSLADVTNYGYTF. CDR3 coding DNA: TGCGCCAGCAGCTTGGCCGACGTCACGAACTATGGCTACACCTTC.

The chain recombines TRBV27 with TRBJ1-6, with D perhaps matching TRBD1 (5 bases). Germline values: CDR1 MNHEY, CDR2 SMNVEV (reference sequence). V dropped 4 bases and J dropped 0 bases, with 13 bases sitting between them. This CDR3 is built from 17 residues. Here the CDR3 reads CASSSLGGGSYNSPLHF. CDR3 in DNA: TGTGCCAGCAGTTCGTTGGGGGGAGGCTCCTATAATTCACCCCTCCACTTT.

The chain is built from TRBV5-1 and TRBJ1-2; D not certain. From germline, CDR1 is SGHRS and CDR2 YFSETQ. V lost 3 bases to trimming and J lost 8 bases, with 11 bases between them. This CDR3 spans 12 amino acids. This chain's CDR3 is CASSSGRWGYTF. The CDR3 DNA follows: TGCGCCAGCAGCTCCGGCCGGTGGGGCTACACCTTC.

The chain employs TRBV6-2 or TRBV6-3 and TRBJ2-5; D unclear. CDR1 is MNHEY and CDR2 is SVGEGT in the germline V gene. V was pared by 4 bases and J by 6 bases, with 6 bases between. The CDR3 is 11 amino acids. In DNA form, the CDR3 reads TGTGCCAGCAGTTCAACGAAGACCCAGTACTTC. Its protein product is CASSSTKTQYF.

The rearrangement joins TRBV13 to TRBJ1-5; D remains ambiguous. The CDR3 covers 12 residues. Looked up from germline, CDR1 is PRHDT and CDR2 is FYEKMQ (reference sequence). V was cut by 4 bases and J by 6 bases, with 7 bases left in between. CDR3 sequence reads: CASSSVSQPQHF. The CDR3 DNA reads as TGTGCCAGCAGCTCCGTGAGTCAGCCCCAGCATTTT. Full variable domain (missing parts from reference TRBV13 and TRBJ1-5): AAGVIQSPRHLIKEKRETATLKCYPIPRHDTVYWYQQGPGQDPQFLISFYEKMQSDKGSIPDRFSAQQFSDYHSELNMSSLELGDSALYFCASSSVSQPQHFGDGTRLSIL.

The V call is TRBV11-2, the J call TRBJ1-2; D remains ambiguous. V lost 5 bases to trimming and J lost 3 bases, with 4 bases between them. The CDR3 has 11 amino acids. The germline V gene encodes CDR1 SGHAT and CDR2 FQNNGV. As DNA, the CDR3 is TGTGCCAGCAGCCGCGACTATGGCTACACCTTC. It specifies CASSRDYGYTF.

V gene TRBV4-1 combines with J gene TRBJ1-4; unclear D gene. Trimming pared 4 bases from V and 8 bases from J, leaving 20 bases between. This CDR3 contains 16 residues. The germline V gene encodes CDR1 MGHRA and CDR2 YSYEKL. The CDR3 coding sequence is TGCGCCAGCAGCCGAGAGGGAGTCTCCCCGAGAGAAAAACTGTTTTTT. Translation gives CASSREGVSPREKLFF.

V and J are TRBV6-1 and TRBJ2-1, with TRBD1 matching 8 bases. Per the germline V gene, CDR1 is MNHNS and CDR2 is SASEGT. V dropped 2 bases and J dropped 1; count of bases not matched to a gene: 4. The CDR3 sequence is 16 residues long. For the CDR3, the DNA is TGTGCCAGCAGTGAAACCGGACAGGGATCCTACAATGAGCAGTTCTTC. It translates to CASSETGQGSYNEQFF.

The chain couples TRBV14 to TRBJ2-1, with TRBD2 identical over 13 bases. After removal of 9 bases from V and 7 bases from J, the junction contained 6 bases not matched to a gene. This CDR3 region has 14 residues. Germline V gene sequence: CDR1 SGHDN, CDR2 FVKESK. The CDR3 bases are TGTGCCAGTAGACTAGCGGGGGGCCCGAATGAGCAGTTCTTC. This sequence encodes CASRLAGGPNEQFF.

Here the CDR3 reads CASSVVSGGETQYF. The CDR3 nucleotides read TGTGCCAGCAGCGTAGTGAGCGGGGGAGAGACCCAGTACTTC. J is TRBJ2-5 and V is TRBV9; 8 bases are shared with TRBD2. Germline loops: CDR1 SGDLS, CDR2 YYNGEE. The CDR3 is made up of 14 amino acids. V shed 0 bases and J 4 bases; nucleotides not matched to a gene: 2.

The CDR3 loop reads CASSLDAGGLGAFF. CDR3 nucleotides: TGCGCCAGCAGCTTGGATGCAGGCGGTTTGGGAGCTTTCTTT. This sequence joins TRBV5-1 and TRBJ1-1; D is uncertain. The germline V and J ends were trimmed by 0 bases and 10 bases, with 16 bases remaining between them. Germline V lookup: CDR1 SGHRS, CDR2 YFSETQ. The CDR3 loop spans 14 amino acids.

The J gene is TRBJ1-5, the V gene TRBV19; no clear D gene. Germline-derived CDR1 and CDR2 are LNHDA and SQIVND (reference sequence). The CDR3 loop spans 13 amino acids. The germline V and J ends were trimmed by 0 bases and 3 bases, with 3 bases remaining between them. The CDR3 nucleotides are TGTGCCAGTAGTATAGATCACAATCAGCCCCAGCATTTT. This gives the protein CASSIDHNQPQHF.